This T cell receptor beta chain was captured by sequencing in a study of blood T cell repertoires in COVID-19. Study overall: Collection of acute and convalescent COVID-19 samples took place in the United States, Italy and Spain.

Germline assignment: CDR1 MDHEN and CDR2 SYDVKM. The CDR3 is 18 residues long. V gave up 5 bases and J gave up 0 bases; unmatched junction bases: 12. Assay used: immunoSEQ multiplex PCR; TCRdb lists only in-frame clones, some missing. Of some 23,000 clones in the sample, around nine tenths were seen once. This TCR came from a human donor with active COVID-19. The donor label of this sample is uncertain. This rearrangement joins TRBV28 to TRBJ2-7, with 11 bases matching TRBD1. Sequencing input: peripheral blood. For the CDR3, the DNA is TGTGCCAGCAGTCTGGACAGGGGGCTCAAACCTGGCTCCTACGAGCAGTACTTC. Protein: CASSLDRGLKPGSYEQYF. The entire variable domain, with the rest obtained from reference TRBV28 and TRBJ2-7, is as follows: DVKVTQSSRYLVKRTGEKVFLECVQDMDHENMFWYRQDPGLGLRLIYFSYDVKMKEKGDIPEGYSVSREKKERFSLILESASTNQTSMYLCASSLDRGLKPGSYEQYFGPGTRLTVT.